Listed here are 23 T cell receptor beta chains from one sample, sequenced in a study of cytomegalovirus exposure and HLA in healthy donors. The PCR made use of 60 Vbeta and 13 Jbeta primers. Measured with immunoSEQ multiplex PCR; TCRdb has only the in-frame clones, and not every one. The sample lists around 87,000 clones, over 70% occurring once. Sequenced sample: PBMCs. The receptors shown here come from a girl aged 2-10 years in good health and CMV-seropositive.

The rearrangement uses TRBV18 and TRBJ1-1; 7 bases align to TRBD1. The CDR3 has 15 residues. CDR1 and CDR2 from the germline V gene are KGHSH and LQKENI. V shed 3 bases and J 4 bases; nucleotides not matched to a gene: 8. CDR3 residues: CASSPRQGVGTEAFF. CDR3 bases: TGTGCCAGCTCACCCCGGCAGGGGGTAGGCACTGAAGCTTTCTTT.

In DNA form, the CDR3 reads TGCGCCAGCGGTACCGGGACAGCGACAAACGAGCAGTACTTC. This encodes CASGTGTATNEQYF. V gene TRBV5-1 combines with J gene TRBJ2-7; 7 nucleotides line up with TRBD1. Germline CDR1 SGHRS, CDR2 YFSETQ. The ends lost 7 bases at V and 5 bases at J; junction bases unmatched: 12. This CDR3 is 14 amino acids long.

The chain's CDR3 is CASSQGGYEQYF. DNA of the CDR3: TGTGCCAGTTCCCAAGGCGGCTACGAGCAGTACTTC. The V and J genes are TRBV19 and TRBJ2-7; D gene unclear. Per germline, CDR1 LNHDA and CDR2 SQIVND (reference sequence). Deletions cut 8 bases from V and 3 bases from J, with 11 bases between. The CDR3 has 12 residues.

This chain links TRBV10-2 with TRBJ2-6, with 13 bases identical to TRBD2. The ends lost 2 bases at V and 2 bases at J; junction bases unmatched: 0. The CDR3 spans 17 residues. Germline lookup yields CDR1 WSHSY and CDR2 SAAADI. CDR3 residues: CASSETSGRAGANVLTF. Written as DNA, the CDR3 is TGCGCCAGCAGTGAGACTAGCGGGAGGGCTGGGGCCAACGTCCTGACTTTC.

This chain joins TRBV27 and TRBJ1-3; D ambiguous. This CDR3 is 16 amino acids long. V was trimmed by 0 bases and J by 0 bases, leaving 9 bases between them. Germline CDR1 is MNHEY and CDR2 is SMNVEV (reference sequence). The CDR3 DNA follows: TGTGCCAGCAGTTTATCGGGAGTCAGCTCTGGAAACACCATATATTTT. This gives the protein CASSLSGVSSGNTIYF.

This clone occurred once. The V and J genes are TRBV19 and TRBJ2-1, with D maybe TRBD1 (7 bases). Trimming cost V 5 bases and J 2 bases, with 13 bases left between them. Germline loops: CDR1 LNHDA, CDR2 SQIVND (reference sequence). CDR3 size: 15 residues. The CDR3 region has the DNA TGTGCCAGTAGTTGGGGCGGGACAGCCTACAATGAGCAGTTCTTC. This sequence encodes CASSWGGTAYNEQFF.

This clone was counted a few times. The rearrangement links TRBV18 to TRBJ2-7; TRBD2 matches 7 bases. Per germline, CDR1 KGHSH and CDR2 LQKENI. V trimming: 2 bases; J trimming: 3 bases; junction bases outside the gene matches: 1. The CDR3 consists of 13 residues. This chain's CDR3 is CASSPASGYEQYF. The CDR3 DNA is TGTGCCAGCTCACCAGCTAGCGGCTACGAGCAGTACTTC.

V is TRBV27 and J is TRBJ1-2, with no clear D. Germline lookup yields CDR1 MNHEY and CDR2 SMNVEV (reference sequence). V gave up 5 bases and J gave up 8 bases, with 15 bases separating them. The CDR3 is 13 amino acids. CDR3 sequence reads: CASSDSPHLGYTF. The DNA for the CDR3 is TGTGCCAGCAGTGACTCCCCACACCTGGGCTACACCTTC.

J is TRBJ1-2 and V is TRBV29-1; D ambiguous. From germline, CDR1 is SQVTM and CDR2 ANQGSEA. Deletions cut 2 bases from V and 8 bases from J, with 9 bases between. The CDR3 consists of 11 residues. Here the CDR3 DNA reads TGCAGCGTTGAAACGGGAGGGGGCTACACCTTC. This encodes CSVETGGGYTF.

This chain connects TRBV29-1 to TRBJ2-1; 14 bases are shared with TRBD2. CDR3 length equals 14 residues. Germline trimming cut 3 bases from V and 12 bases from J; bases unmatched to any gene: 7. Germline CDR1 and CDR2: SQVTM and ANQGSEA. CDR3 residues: CSVDGLAGGVGQFF. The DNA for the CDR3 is TGCAGCGTTGACGGACTAGCGGGAGGTGTAGGGCAGTTCTTC.

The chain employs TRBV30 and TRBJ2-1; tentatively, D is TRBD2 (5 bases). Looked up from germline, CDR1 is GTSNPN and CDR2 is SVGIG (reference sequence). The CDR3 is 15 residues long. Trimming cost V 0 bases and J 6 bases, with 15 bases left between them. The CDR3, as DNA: TGTGCCTGGAGTGTGAGGGTAGGGCCGGGCAATGAGCAGTTCTTC. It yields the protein CAWSVRVGPGNEQFF.

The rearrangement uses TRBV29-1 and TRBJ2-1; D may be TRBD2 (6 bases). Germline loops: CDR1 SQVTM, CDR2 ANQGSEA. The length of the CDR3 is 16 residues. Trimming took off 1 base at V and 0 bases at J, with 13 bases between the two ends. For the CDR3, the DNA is TGCAGCGTTGAAGGGGTCGACGGGAGCTCCTACAATGAGCAGTTCTTC. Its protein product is CSVEGVDGSSYNEQFF.

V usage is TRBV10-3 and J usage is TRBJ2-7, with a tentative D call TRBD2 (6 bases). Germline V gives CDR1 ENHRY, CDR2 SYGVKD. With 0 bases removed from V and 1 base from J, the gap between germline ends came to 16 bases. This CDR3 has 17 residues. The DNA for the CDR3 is TGTGCCATCAGTGAGTCGTTTGGAGGGATAGGGTCCTACGAGCAGTACTTC. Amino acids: CAISESFGGIGSYEQYF.

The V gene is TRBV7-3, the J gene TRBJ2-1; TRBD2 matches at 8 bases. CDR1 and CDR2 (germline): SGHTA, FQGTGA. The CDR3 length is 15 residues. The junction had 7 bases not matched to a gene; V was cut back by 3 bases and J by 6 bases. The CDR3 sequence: CASSFASGPFNEQFF. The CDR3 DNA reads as TGTGCCAGCAGCTTCGCTAGCGGGCCCTTCAATGAGCAGTTCTTC.

The CDR3 here is CASSLAQTEAFF. The CDR3 DNA reads TGTGCCAGCAGCTTAGCCCAAACTGAAGCTTTCTTT. This chain uses TRBV7-9 with TRBJ1-1; D not certain. CDR1 is SEHNR, CDR2 FQNEAQ, per germline (reference sequence). This CDR3 has 12 residues. Between the trimmed V and J ends, which lost 0 bases and 5 bases, there was a span of 4 bases.

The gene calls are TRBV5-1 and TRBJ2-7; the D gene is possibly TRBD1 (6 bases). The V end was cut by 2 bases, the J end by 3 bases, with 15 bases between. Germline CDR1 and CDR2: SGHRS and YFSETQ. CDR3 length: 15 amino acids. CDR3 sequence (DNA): TGCGCCAGCAGCTTCCAATCAGGGGCCCTCTACGAGCAGTACTTC. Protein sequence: CASSFQSGALYEQYF. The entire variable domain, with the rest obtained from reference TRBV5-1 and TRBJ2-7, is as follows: KAGVTQTPRYLIKTRGQQVTLSCSPISGHRSVSWYQQTPGQGLQFLFEYFSETQRNKGNFPGRFSGRQFSNSRSEMNVSTLELGDSALYLCASSFQSGALYEQYFGPGTRLTVT.

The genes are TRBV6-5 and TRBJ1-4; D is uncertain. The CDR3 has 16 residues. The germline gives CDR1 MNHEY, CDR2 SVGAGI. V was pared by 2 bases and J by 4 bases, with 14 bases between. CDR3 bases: TGTGCCAGCAGTTACCTCCGTGGAGCATATAATGAAAAACTGTTTTTT. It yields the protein CASSYLRGAYNEKLFF.

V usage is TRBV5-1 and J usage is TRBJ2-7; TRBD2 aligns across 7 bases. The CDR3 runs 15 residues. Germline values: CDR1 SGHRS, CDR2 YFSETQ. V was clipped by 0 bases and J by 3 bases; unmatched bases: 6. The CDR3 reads CASSLAPGGVYEQYF. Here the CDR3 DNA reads TGCGCCAGCAGCTTGGCTCCTGGGGGGGTCTACGAGCAGTACTTC.

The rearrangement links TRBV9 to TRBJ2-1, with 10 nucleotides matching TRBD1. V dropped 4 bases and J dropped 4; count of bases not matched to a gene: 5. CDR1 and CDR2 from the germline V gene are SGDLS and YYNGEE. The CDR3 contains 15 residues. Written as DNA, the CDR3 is TGTGCCAGCAGCCAGACAGGGGGCCCATACAATGAGCAGTTCTTC. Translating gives CASSQTGGPYNEQFF.

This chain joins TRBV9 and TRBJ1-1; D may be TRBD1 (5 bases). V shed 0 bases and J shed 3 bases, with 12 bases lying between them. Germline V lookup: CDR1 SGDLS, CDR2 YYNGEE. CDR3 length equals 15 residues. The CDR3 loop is CASSVGQGLDTEAFF. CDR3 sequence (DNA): TGTGCCAGCAGCGTAGGCCAGGGATTGGACACTGAAGCTTTCTTT.

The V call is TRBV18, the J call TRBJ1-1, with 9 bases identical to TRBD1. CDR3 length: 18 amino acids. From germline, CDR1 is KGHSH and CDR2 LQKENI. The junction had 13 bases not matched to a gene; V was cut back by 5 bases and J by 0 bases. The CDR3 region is CASSSTTGTGSMNTEAFF. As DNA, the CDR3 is TGTGCCAGCTCATCAACTACCGGGACAGGGAGCATGAACACTGAAGCTTTCTTT.

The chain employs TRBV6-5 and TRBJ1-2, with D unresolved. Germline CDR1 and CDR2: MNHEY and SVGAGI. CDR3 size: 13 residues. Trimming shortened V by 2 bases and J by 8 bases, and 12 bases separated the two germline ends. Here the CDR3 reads CASSYTAGQGYTF. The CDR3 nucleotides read TGTGCCAGCAGTTACACGGCAGGTCAGGGCTACACCTTC.

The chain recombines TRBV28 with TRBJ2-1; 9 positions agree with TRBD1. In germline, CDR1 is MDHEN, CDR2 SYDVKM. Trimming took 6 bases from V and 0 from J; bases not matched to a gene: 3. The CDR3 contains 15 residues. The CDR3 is CASRGGQGSYNEQFF. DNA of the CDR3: TGTGCCAGCAGGGGGGGACAGGGCTCCTACAATGAGCAGTTCTTC.